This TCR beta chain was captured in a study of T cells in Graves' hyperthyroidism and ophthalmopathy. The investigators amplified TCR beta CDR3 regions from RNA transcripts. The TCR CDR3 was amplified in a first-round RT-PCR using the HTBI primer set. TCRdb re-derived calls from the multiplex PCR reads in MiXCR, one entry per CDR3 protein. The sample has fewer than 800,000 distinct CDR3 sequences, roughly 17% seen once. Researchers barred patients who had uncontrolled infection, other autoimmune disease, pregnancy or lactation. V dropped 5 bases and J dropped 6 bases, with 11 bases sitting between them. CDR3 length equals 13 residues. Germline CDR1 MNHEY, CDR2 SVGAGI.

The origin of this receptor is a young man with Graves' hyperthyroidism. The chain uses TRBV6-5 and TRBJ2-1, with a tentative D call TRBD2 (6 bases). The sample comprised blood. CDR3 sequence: CASSTRRGNEQFF. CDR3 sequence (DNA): TGTGCCAGCAGTACTAGGAGGGGCAATGAGCAGTTCTTC.